The T cell receptor (beta chain) under discussion was sequenced for a study of cytomegalovirus exposure and HLA in healthy donors. Study context: Early released data had about 85 million unique TCRs, all coming from HLA-typed donors. Study-level points and caveats: Exclusion applied to some V segments, including TRBV6-2 and TRBV6-3, as they were indistinguishable. Cytomegalovirus-associated TCR beta chains were listed, numbering more than 150. Prediction of most subjects' HLA-A and HLA-B alleles by TCR beta sequences was reportedly accurate.

PCR used 60 Vbeta primers and 13 Jbeta primers. Profiled with immunoSEQ multiplex PCR; TCRdb holds only in-frame clones, not every one. Its listing shows around 110,000 clones. A note on this clone: Its antigen is unidentified.

V lost 3 bases and J lost 1, with 6 bases in between. The germline V gene has CDR1 SQVTM and CDR2 ANQGSEA. The CDR3 is 12 residues long. This chain joins TRBV29-1 and TRBJ1-2; D gene uncertain. The TCR originated in a middle-aged man in good health and CMV-seropositive. The material sequenced was PBMCs. CDR3 DNA sequence: TGCAGCGTTGAGGGCAATAACTATGGCTACACCTTC. Translated, it gives CSVEGNNYGYTF. The full variable domain, rest sourced from reference TRBV29-1 and TRBJ1-2, is SAVISQKPSRDICQRGTSLTIQCQVDSQVTMMFWYRQQPGQSLTLIATANQGSEATYESGFVIDKFPISRPNLTFSTLTVSNMSPEDSSIYLCSVEGNNYGYTFGSGTRLTVV.